This section outlines one T cell receptor beta chain sequence together with its context. The antigen this receptor binds is unknown. The sample holds no much larger clone one base away, and base qualities are not on file. The cohort consisted of fewer than 700 healthy bone marrow donors. At the time of sampling, every cohort member was nominally healthy, though immune exposures that went unrecorded were likely present. The donor tested CMV seropositive, placing the donor among the 290 or so seropositive members of the cohort. Each donor provided a peripheral blood sample, and peripheral blood mononuclear cells were used for TCR beta sequencing. Genomic DNA was extracted from the blood cell samples with the Qiagen DNeasy Blood Extraction Kit. This specimen belongs to a study of cytomegalovirus exposure and HLA in healthy donors (dated by TCRdb to the late 2010s). Describing the broader study: An earlier analysis of several hundred of the donors reported over 250 Gb of sequence data and 100 million to 120 million unique TCR beta sequences obtained from about 170 million T cells. Roughly 300 gigabases of sequencing data and approximately 93 million unique TCR sequences were included in an early release covering roughly 600 HLA-typed donors. Among the roughly 390 genotyped donors, around 81% belonged to the genetic ancestry cluster associated with self-reported Caucasian donors. The study was designed to test whether signatures of past pathogen exposure could be identified by cataloging public T cell receptors. The study used immunosequencing to profile the T cell repertoires of approximately 690 subjects and linked those repertoires to cytomegalovirus serostatus. Along with the roughly 670-subject first cohort, a separate validation cohort of 120 different subjects was used. The study combined high-throughput TCR immunosequencing, statistical association of individual TCRs with disease status, and machine learning to predict cytomegalovirus infection status. In a later analysis, previously published TCR beta repertoires from about 670 donors were re-analyzed and high-resolution HLA genotyping was added so that TCR occurrence patterns could be studied. In the later analysis, no new phenotypic data were used to find candidate immune exposures; instead, reliance was placed on TCR beta sequences and their occurrence across donors. An earlier analysis of roughly 580 of the donors used high-throughput TCR beta sequencing to judge whether each TCR beta V gene segment behaved as functional or pseudogenic. Donor age, sex, ethnicity and CMV serostatus were compiled together with the repertoire data. In a later genetic analysis, genome-wide SNP genotypes for about 60% of the 666 donors were used, and that subset was treated as a discovery cohort. All discovery cohort repertoires had been generated on a single sequencing platform. HLA typing covered class I and class II loci at four-digit resolution. Typing coverage differed by locus: A, B, C, DRB1 and DQB1 were typed in roughly 629-630 donors, DQA1 in about 560, DPA1 in nearly 610, and DPB1 in approximately 450. About five DR-DQ haplotypes were handled as single units for association and clustering, since linkage in the cohort was strong. On average, around 240,000 unique TCR beta nucleotide sequences were sequenced per donor among 300 to 500 genotyped donors of the cohort, with roughly 19% of those sequences being non-productive. The research as a whole found: The study listed approximately 150 TCR beta chains as associated with cytomegalovirus. According to the authors, the approach could potentially be generalized to other disease states and immunological phenotypes. In a later genetic analysis, fewer N-insertions in productive TCRs were reported among donors in an Asian-associated ancestry cluster than the roughly 710-donor mean. In a later analysis, HLA-associated TCR beta chains showed more clonal expansion and lower generation probabilities than non-associated chains that were equally common. Roughly uniform sequencing depth across donors was assumed in presence/absence analyses, although this assumption may not hold. Linkage disequilibrium might explain the correlated functional status among segregating V segments, but an unknown experimental factor could not be ruled out. Because HLA typing was unavailable for some donors at each locus, only the typed subset was used in association tests. The cohort was sequenced for TCR beta chains only, and without alpha or paired-chain data the features that could be detected were limited. When HLA alleles, especially DR and DQ, strongly co-occurred, attributing TCR associations to individual alleles was difficult. Because counts were too low, seventeen rarely observed V segments, including chromosome 9 orphons, were excluded from the earlier analysis of fewer than 650 of the donors. According to a later analysis, TCR association rates differed among HLA loci, with DRB1 alleles showing the most associated TCRs and HLA-C alleles showing the fewest. While some public TCRs were present in many individuals, most TCR sequences turned up only very rarely across donors. At a false discovery rate of 0.05, a later analysis linked 16,000 or so TCR beta sequences to specific HLA alleles. In a later analysis, most CMV-associated TCR beta chains were found to appear HLA-restricted, with HLA associations seemingly driven largely by CMV exposure. An earlier analysis of 450 to 750 of the donors showed that most TCR beta V segments appeared in productive rearrangements either about 87% or about 30% of the time, which broadly matched IMGT annotations. In a later analysis, several top co-occurrence clusters were reported to appear linked to parvovirus B19, influenza, CMV and Epstein-Barr virus. A further reported finding was that TCR beta sequences accurately predicted the HLA-A and HLA-B alleles for most subjects in the first cohort. In vitro tests confirmed that a few of the cytomegalovirus-associated TCR beta chains recognize cytomegalovirus antigens. For the cohort, immune exposure information was limited to CMV serostatus. An association between a missense DCLRE1C variant and V-gene and J-gene trimming of TCR beta chains was found in a later genetic analysis and replicated in an independent cohort. The classifier was reported to diagnose cytomegalovirus status with high specificity and sensitivity in both the original and validation cohorts. A group of highly shared sequence variants was considered likely to be a technical artifact of the sequencing pipeline.

Libraries were constructed by the immunoSEQ multiplex PCR assay. For the multiplex PCR, a mixture combining 60 forward primers for TCR Vbeta segments and 13 reverse primers for TCR Jbeta segments was used. A multiplex PCR assay on genomic DNA amplified the CDR3 region of rearranged TCR beta genes. The Illumina HiSeq System was used to sequence the amplified TCR beta libraries as 87-base-pair reads. The study's own analysis went as follows. A later analysis tallied 75 million to 85 million unique TCR beta chains across the 550 to 850 repertoires, and about 12 million of those chains were shared by two or more donors. To remove PCR and sequencing errors, raw reads were error-corrected and collapsed into unique sequences using a nearest-neighbor algorithm that merged closely related sequences. To assign V, D and J gene segments, CDR3 sequences were aligned to IMGT reference sequences. For a sequence to be retained, a match of at least six nucleotides to both a V gene segment and a J gene segment was required. Rearrangements were called productive when the CDR3 lacked stop codons and stayed in frame with V and J; all others were non-productive. CDR3 was defined by IMGT convention, running from the second conserved V-encoded cysteine to the conserved J-encoded phenylalanine. In an earlier analysis of approximately 500 of the donors, sequences lacking an unambiguous match to a single V gene segment were excluded. In an earlier analysis of approximately 590 of the donors, V segments were called functional above 56.7% productive rearrangements and were called segregating when the between-donor standard deviation exceeded 5%. A statistical classification framework was built to diagnose cytomegalovirus status from the catalog of TCR beta chain sequences. V and J gene assignment, in a later analysis, came from comparing TCR nucleotide sequences with IMGT/GENE-DB human TR gene sequences. The TCRdist pipeline was used in a later analysis to assign CDR3 sequences and most-parsimonious VDJ recombination scenarios. In a later analysis, each TCR beta chain was defined by its CDR3 amino acid sequence together with its V-gene family, and reads lacking a unique V-gene family were excluded. In a later analysis, 550 to 650 highly shared, low-generation-probability nucleotide sequences were removed to address suspected cross-contamination and a sequencing artifact. A later analysis calculated a clonal expansion index for each public chain from normalized within-repertoire ranks of inferred template counts. A later analysis computed generation probabilities with a VDJ recombination model fitted to out-of-frame rearrangements, and checked the results against IGoR. In a later analysis, hypergeometric tests were used to score TCR-TCR, TCR-HLA and TCR-CMV co-occurrence, with a repertoire-size bias correction applied to TCR pairs. A later analysis estimated false discovery rates by permuting HLA or CMV assignments 20 times. In a later analysis, co-occurring TCRs were grouped with DBSCAN, and TCRdist sequence similarity was added when clustering was performed within HLA-allele-positive subsets. For co-occurrence clustering, repertoires with fewer than 30,000 or more than 120,000 public chains were excluded, along with 5 or 6 repertoires with anomalous nucleotide sharing. Sourced from immuneACCESS, this table was stored by TCRdb with only in-frame sequences that have V and J called. A share of the clones is absent; for the studies checked, an unresolved V gene accounts for under half, and the remainder has no known explanation. The V and J calls and clone size are taken from that table; D and trimming were inferred from the DNA. The sample yields some 120,000 clones; about four fifths were counted once. Approximately 13% of the sample rests with the top ten.

Specimen: PBMCs. The receptor's source is an older woman in good health and CMV-seropositive.

The DNA sequence is given as TGTGCCAGCAGCTTAGGGTATACGTCTGGGGCCGATAGCAATCAGCCCCAGCATTTT. Its product reads: CASSLGYTSGADSNQPQHF. The rearranged segments are TRBV7-9 and TRBJ1-5, and perhaps TRBD1 as D gene, on 5 matching bases. Measured from the cysteine to the phenylalanine, the CDR3 is 19 residues long. Only the CDR3 DNA stays, 57 bases, in frame from base 1. The germline V gene (reference sequence) specifies SEHNR as CDR1 and FQNEAQ as CDR2. At the junction V is shortened by 1 base and J by 0 bases, with 19 bases in between. With the rest looked up from the reference TRBV7-9 and TRBJ1-5 genes rather than sequenced, the full variable domain is DTGVSQNPRHKITKRGQNVTFRCDPISEHNRLYWYRQTLGQGPEFLTYFQNEAQLEKSRLLSDRFSAERPKGSFSTLEIQRTEQGDSAMYLCASSLGYTSGADSNQPQHFGDGTRLSIL.